This T cell receptor beta chain emerged from a study of T cells after yellow fever vaccination. MiXCR, run by TCRdb on the 5' RACE reads, gives a single entry per CDR3 protein. The table has fewer than 350,000 distinct CDR3 sequences, 8.7% seen once; the top ten hold about a sixth. The origin of this receptor is a man younger than 30 who received the YFV17D yellow fever vaccine. The source material was PBMCs, sampled on the day of the first yellow fever vaccination.

The CDR3: CASTALSYGYTF. CDR3 coding DNA: TGTGCCAGCACTGCTTTAAGCTATGGCTACACCTTC. The rearrangement joins TRBV7-9 to TRBJ1-2, with D unresolved. This CDR3 region has 12 residues. Germline CDR1 SEHNR, CDR2 FQNEAQ (reference sequence). V gave up 7 bases and J gave up 4 bases, with 10 bases separating them.